Each of the 26 T cell receptor beta chains below was sequenced from the same sample in a study of cytomegalovirus exposure and HLA in healthy donors (TCRdb year 2017). To prepare the library, the immunoSEQ multiplex PCR assay was applied. A mixture of 60 forward primers for TCR Vbeta segments and 13 reverse primers for TCR Jbeta segments was used in the multiplex PCR. In its TCRdb copy, this immuneACCESS table keeps in-frame sequences only and misses some clones. Where compared with another copy, unresolved V genes explain less than half of these, and the others have no known cause. The sample table shows some 92,000 clones, and around 75% are seen once. The ten top clones hold 10% to 11% of the sample. What was sequenced was PBMCs. These receptor sequences come from a man aged 18 to 30 in good health and CMV-seropositive.

The rearrangement uses TRBV11-1 and TRBJ1-1; 7 bases align to TRBD1. This CDR3 comprises 12 residues. The junction had 2 bases not matched to a gene; V was cut back by 2 bases and J by 8 bases. Germline values: CDR1 SGHAT, CDR2 FQDESV (reference sequence). The CDR3 sequence: CASSLSDREAFF. CDR3 DNA: TGTGCCAGCAGCTTATCGGACAGGGAAGCTTTCTTT.

V usage is TRBV28 and J usage is TRBJ2-7, with 7 nucleotides matching TRBD1. This CDR3 region has 14 residues. CDR1 and CDR2 (germline): MDHEN, SYDVKM. The V segment lost 1 base and the J segment 3 bases; nucleotides outside the gene matches: 3. CDR3 in DNA: TGTGCCAGCAGTTTATCTAGGGGGCTCTACGAGCAGTACTTC. Protein product: CASSLSRGLYEQYF.

The chain joins TRBV11-2 to TRBJ2-7; D is possibly TRBD1 (5 bases). This CDR3 contains 13 residues. Germline assignment: CDR1 SGHAT and CDR2 FQNNGV. The V end was cut by 4 bases, the J end by 3 bases, with 10 bases between. For the CDR3, the DNA is TGTGCCAGCAGCTCGTCAAGGGGCTACGAGCAGTACTTC. This codes for CASSSSRGYEQYF.

The CDR3 sequence: CAISEQGGGYTF. The CDR3 DNA sequence: TGTGCCATCAGTGAACAGGGCGGTGGCTACACCTTC. The J gene is TRBJ1-2, the V gene TRBV10-3, with a tentative D call TRBD1 (6 bases). Germline loops: CDR1 ENHRY, CDR2 SYGVKD. The CDR3 has 12 amino acids. Trimming removed 3 bases at V and 7 bases at J, with 9 bases between.

This clone has just a few counts. The rearrangement links TRBV5-4 to TRBJ1-1; the match to TRBD1 covers 8 bases. Germline V gives CDR1 SGHNT, CDR2 YYREEE (reference sequence). V gave up 3 bases and J gave up 11 bases; unmatched junction bases: 6. The CDR3 totals 12 residues. The CDR3 reads CASSSVTGAAFF. The CDR3 DNA follows: TGTGCCAGCAGCTCAGTGACAGGGGCGGCTTTCTTT.

The V call is TRBV2, the J call TRBJ2-7; the match to TRBD2 covers 8 bases. The CDR3 contains 13 residues. The V segment lost 8 bases and the J segment 3 bases; nucleotides outside the gene matches: 6. The V gene's germline CDR1 is SNHLY and CDR2 FYNNEI. DNA of the CDR3: TGTGCCAGCGCGGGCGGGGGGAACTACGAGCAGTACTTC. Residues: CASAGGGNYEQYF.

The chain recombines TRBV10-3 with TRBJ1-3, with D possibly TRBD1 on 5 matching bases. Trimming took 3 bases from V and 1 from J, leaving 10 bases between them. The CDR3 runs 15 residues. Germline V gives CDR1 ENHRY, CDR2 SYGVKD. This CDR3 is CAISDSRGSGNTIYF. The CDR3 DNA follows: TGTGCCATCAGTGATTCGCGGGGGTCTGGAAACACCATATATTTT.

The chain recombines TRBV20-1 with TRBJ1-2; no clear D gene. This CDR3 spans 10 amino acids. Germline-derived CDR1 and CDR2 are DFQATT and SNEGSKA (reference sequence). V lost 3 bases and J lost 8, with 7 bases in between. DNA for the CDR3: TGCAGTGCTAGTCGTGTGGGCTACACCTTC. Protein sequence: CSASRVGYTF.

The V gene is TRBV6-5, the J gene TRBJ1-1; maybe TRBD1 (6 bases). The CDR3 has 13 residues. Trimming left V 0 bases short and J 5 bases short, with 7 bases between. Germline V gene lookup returns CDR1 MNHEY and CDR2 SVGAGI. The CDR3 coding sequence is TGTGCCAGCAGTTACTCGAGGGGGACTGAAGCTTTCTTT. As protein: CASSYSRGTEAFF.

The V gene is TRBV4-1, the J gene TRBJ1-2, with D possibly being TRBD1 (6 bases). V gave up 3 bases and J gave up 6 bases, with 20 bases separating them. In germline, CDR1 is MGHRA, CDR2 YSYEKL. This CDR3 region has 16 residues. The CDR3 protein is CASSHPDRFGNNGYTF. CDR3 sequence (DNA): TGCGCCAGCAGCCATCCAGACAGGTTCGGAAATAATGGCTACACCTTC.

The chain recombines TRBV30 with TRBJ1-2; weak D call: TRBD1 (5 bases). Germline CDR1 and CDR2: GTSNPN and SVGIG (reference sequence). Trimming stripped 4 bases from V and 6 bases from J, with 9 bases between. The CDR3 has 11 residues. The CDR3: CAWKQEHGYTF. CDR3 DNA: TGTGCCTGGAAACAGGAGCATGGCTACACCTTC.

The chain recombines TRBV5-8 with TRBJ1-5, with D possibly matching TRBD1 (5 bases). Trimming removed 0 bases at V and 11 bases at J, with 9 bases between. The CDR3 loop spans 12 amino acids. The germline gives CDR1 SGHTS, CDR2 YDEGEE. The CDR3 sequence is CASSLAPGAQHF. The CDR3 DNA reads as TGTGCCAGCAGCTTGGCTCCGGGGGCCCAGCATTTT.

This sequence joins TRBV4-1 and TRBJ2-7; D unresolved. Deletions cut 0 bases from V and 1 base from J, with 10 bases between. Germline loops: CDR1 MGHRA, CDR2 YSYEKL. This CDR3 is built from 15 residues. The CDR3 DNA follows: TGCGCCAGCAGCCAAGATATGGTCAGATCCTACGAGCAGTACTTC. Its translation: CASSQDMVRSYEQYF.

Only one count was recorded for this clone. The rearrangement uses TRBV28 and TRBJ1-6; no clear D. Between the trimmed V and J ends, which lost 2 bases and 8 bases, there was a span of 22 bases. Germline-derived CDR1 and CDR2 are MDHEN and SYDVKM. CDR3 length equals 18 residues. The CDR3 DNA follows: TGTGCCAGCAGTTTACCCAACCGGGCCAGAGGGATGCATTCACCCCTCCACTTT. This encodes CASSLPNRARGMHSPLHF.

This chain uses TRBV4-1 with TRBJ2-7; TRBD2 matches at 7 bases. Germline CDR1 MGHRA, CDR2 YSYEKL. The ends lost 4 bases at V and 2 bases at J; junction bases unmatched: 11. The CDR3 totals 16 residues. The CDR3 DNA is TGCGCCAGCAGCCGAGGGGCGGGGGAAGTCACCTACGAGCAGTACTTC. Protein: CASSRGAGEVTYEQYF.

V is TRBV2 and J is TRBJ2-3; D gene uncertain. The V gene lost 2 bases and the J gene lost 2 bases, with 8 bases spanning the gap. The length of the CDR3 is 14 residues. Looked up from germline, CDR1 is SNHLY and CDR2 is FYNNEI. For the CDR3, the DNA is TGTGCCAGCAGTGAAAGTCAGGACACAGATACGCAGTATTTT. Its translation is CASSESQDTDTQYF.

The V gene is TRBV9, the J gene TRBJ2-2, with 10 bases matching TRBD2. CDR1 is SGDLS, CDR2 YYNGEE, per germline. This CDR3 spans 17 amino acids. The J segment lost 1 base and the V segment lost 0 bases, leaving 3 bases of the junction unmatched. The CDR3 region is CASSVALAGENTGELFF. CDR3 sequence (DNA): TGTGCCAGCAGCGTAGCCCTAGCGGGGGAGAACACCGGGGAGCTGTTTTTT. The full variable domain, its missing parts supplied by reference TRBV9 and TRBJ2-2, is DSGVTQTPKHLITATGQRVTLRCSPRSGDLSVYWYQQSLDQGLQFLIQYYNGEERAKGNILERFSAQQFPDLHSELNLSSLELGDSALYFCASSVALAGENTGELFFGEGSRLTVL.

The rearrangement links TRBV14 to TRBJ1-2; D might be TRBD1 (5 bases). Trimming removed 1 base from V and 3 bases from J, with 18 bases in between. Germline V gene data show CDR1 as SGHDN and CDR2 as FVKESK. The CDR3 is made up of 17 amino acids. Here the CDR3 DNA reads TGTGCCAGCAGCCAAGCTCATCGGGGAGGGGCCTACTATGGCTACACCTTC. It encodes CASSQAHRGGAYYGYTF.

This clone was counted a few times. The chain uses TRBV25-1 and TRBJ1-6, with 9 bases lining up with TRBD1. The trim removed 3 bases at V and 7 bases at J, leaving 7 bases unmatched. The germline gives CDR1 MGHDK, CDR2 SYGVNS. The CDR3 sequence is 16 residues long. CDR3 loop: CASSDPTGTGNSPLHF. CDR3 DNA: TGTGCCAGCAGTGACCCTACCGGGACAGGGAATTCACCCCTCCACTTT.

The chain couples TRBV6-6 to TRBJ2-5; D unclear. Germline lookup yields CDR1 MNHNY and CDR2 SVGAGI (reference sequence). The CDR3 is made up of 14 amino acids. With 5 bases removed from V and 2 bases from J, the gap between germline ends came to 12 bases. DNA of the CDR3: TGTGCCAGCAGTGGCGGCTCGGTACAAGAGACCCAGTACTTC. It codes for CASSGGSVQETQYF.

The chain is built from TRBV29-1 and TRBJ1-1; D might be TRBD1 (6 bases). The CDR3 length is 16 residues. The V and J ends lost 2 bases and 3 bases respectively, with 19 bases between them. Germline V lookup: CDR1 SQVTM, CDR2 ANQGSEA. The CDR3 nucleotides are TGCAGCGTTGAAATATTTACAGGGTTGAGGGACACTGAAGCTTTCTTT. Amino acids: CSVEIFTGLRDTEAFF.

This clone was counted between two and nine times. The chain has TRBV4-2 and TRBJ1-2; no definite D call. The CDR3 totals 16 residues. The germline V and J ends were trimmed by 3 bases and 4 bases, with 18 bases remaining between them. Germline values: CDR1 LGHNA, CDR2 YNFKEQ. DNA of the CDR3: TGTGCCAGCAGCCATTGGGTAGCTCCCAACTTCTATGGCTACACCTTC. Amino acids: CASSHWVAPNFYGYTF.

V and J are TRBV12-5 and TRBJ2-1, with 7 bases aligning to TRBD2. Germline CDR1 LGHNT, CDR2 FRNRAP. J lost 4 bases, V lost 2 bases, and 11 bases had no gene match. The CDR3 is made up of 17 amino acids. The CDR3: CASGLMGGGGIYNEQFF. CDR3 nucleotides: TGTGCTAGTGGTTTGATGGGCGGGGGAGGGATTTACAATGAGCAGTTCTTC. The variable domain in full, with the rest retrieved from reference TRBV12-5 and TRBJ2-1, is DARVTQTPRHKVTEMGQEVTMRCQPILGHNTVFWYRQTMMQGLELLAYFRNRAPLDDSGMPKDRFSAEMPDATLATLKIQPSEPRDSAVYFCASGLMGGGGIYNEQFFGPGTRLTVL.

The J gene is TRBJ2-7, the V gene TRBV30, with 10 bases identical to TRBD1. CDR1 is GTSNPN, CDR2 SVGIG, per germline (reference sequence). The CDR3 has 14 amino acids. V lost 1 base, J lost 6 bases, and 6 bases stayed unmatched. The CDR3 DNA sequence: TGTGCCTGGAGTGAAGTTGGGACAGGGGCCGAGCAGTACTTC. It translates to CAWSEVGTGAEQYF.

The V and J genes are TRBV30 and TRBJ1-2; D is perhaps TRBD1 (6 bases). Germline V CDR1 and CDR2: GTSNPN, SVGIG (reference sequence). This CDR3 region has 10 residues. V lost 5 bases and J lost 8, with 9 bases in between. The CDR3 spells CAWWGGGYTF. The CDR3 region has the DNA TGTGCCTGGTGGGGGGGCGGCTACACCTTC.

The chain combines TRBV28 with TRBJ1-5; D gene ambiguous. CDR3 size: 14 residues. V gave up 7 bases and J gave up 0 bases, with 10 bases separating them. Germline V lookup: CDR1 MDHEN, CDR2 SYDVKM. CDR3 loop: CASTIRYSNQPQHF. In DNA form, the CDR3 reads TGTGCCAGCACGATCCGGTATAGCAATCAGCCCCAGCATTTT.